What follows are 20 T cell receptor beta chains derived from one specimen sequenced in a study of human T cells and chemical hapten exposure. A single record per CDR3 protein comes from TCRdb applying MiXCR to the RACE reads. The sample lists fewer than 500,000 distinct CDR3 sequences, 4% to 5.5% seen once, with about 2.2% in the top ten. Stated time point: patch test 1, 2 weeks after DPC sensitization. Treatment reported: therapeutic diphenylcyclopropenone sensitization with weekly scalp DPC. The source was whole blood, collected in connection with sensitization to the hapten diphenylcyclopropenone (DPC). These receptors came from a woman between 50 and 59 years old with alopecia areata. Some clones in this sample may be carry-over from other donors' samples.

This clonotype was recorded at least ten times. The chain carries TRBV29-1 and TRBJ1-2; 9 bases map to TRBD1. The CDR3 totals 12 residues. CDR1 is SQVTM, CDR2 ANQGSEA, per germline. The trim removed 6 bases at V and 4 bases at J, leaving 3 bases unmatched. The chain's CDR3 is CSVVTGGYGYTF. The DNA of the CDR3 is TGCAGCGTCGTGACAGGGGGCTATGGCTACACCTTC.

This clonotype was recorded many times. The rearrangement uses TRBV19 and TRBJ1-2, with 9 bases matching TRBD1. The CDR3 has 12 amino acids. Germline assignment: CDR1 LNHDA and CDR2 SQIVND (reference sequence). V lost 8 bases, J lost 4 bases, and 2 bases stayed unmatched. In DNA form, the CDR3 reads TGTGCCAGTGGGACAGGGATCTATGGCTACACCTTC. Translating gives CASGTGIYGYTF.

This rearrangement joins TRBV20-1 to TRBJ1-6, with 8 bases fitting TRBD1. Germline CDR1 DFQATT, CDR2 SNEGSKA (reference sequence). The V and J ends lost 0 bases and 7 bases, in that order; junction bases with no gene match: 8. The CDR3 consists of 16 residues. The CDR3 nucleotides read TGCAGTGCTAGAGATCATGTACAGGGGGGGAATTCACCCCTCCACTTT. This gives the protein CSARDHVQGGNSPLHF.

This clonotype was counted at least ten times. The chain is built from TRBV6-2 or TRBV6-3 and TRBJ2-3, with TRBD2 matching over 9 bases. V lost 2 bases and J lost 1; bases outside the gene matches: 1. Germline V gene lookup returns CDR1 MNHEY and CDR2 SVGEGT. This CDR3 has 15 amino acids. The CDR3 region is CASSYRLAGTDTQYF. Written as DNA, the CDR3 is TGTGCCAGCAGTTACCGACTAGCGGGCACAGATACGCAGTATTTT.

This clonotype was observed many times. The rearrangement links TRBV3-1 to TRBJ1-5, with unresolved D. Trimming cost V 1 base and J 0 bases, with 7 bases left between them. The V gene's germline CDR1 is LGHDT and CDR2 YNNKEL (reference sequence). CDR3 length: 15 residues. CDR3 sequence (DNA): TGTGCCAGCAGCCAAGGACCGGGTAGCAATCAGCCCCAGCATTTT. Its protein product is CASSQGPGSNQPQHF.

This clonotype has a count of ten or more. The J gene is TRBJ1-4, the V gene TRBV7-9, with D perhaps matching TRBD1 (6 bases). CDR3 length: 15 residues. Trimming removed 1 base at V and 8 bases at J, with 14 bases between. Germline V gives CDR1 SEHNR, CDR2 FQNEAQ (reference sequence). The CDR3 DNA sequence: TGTGCCAGCAGCTTAGGCTCACAGGGCAGAGAAAAACTGTTTTTT. It encodes CASSLGSQGREKLFF.

V gene TRBV29-1 combines with J gene TRBJ1-2; TRBD1 matches 8 bases. After removal of 6 bases from V and 4 bases from J, the junction contained 4 bases not matched to a gene. Germline loops: CDR1 SQVTM, CDR2 ANQGSEA. The CDR3 spans 12 residues. For the CDR3, the DNA is TGCAGCGTCTCCGGGACAGGCTATGGCTACACCTTC. This codes for CSVSGTGYGYTF.

This clonotype occurred many times. The V gene is TRBV19, the J gene TRBJ2-2; D is uncertain. CDR1 LNHDA and CDR2 SQIVND come from the germline V gene (reference sequence). V lost 1 base and J 3 bases, leaving 15 bases between the germline ends. CDR3 size: 17 residues. The CDR3 spells CASSIVSGTYYTGELFF. Written as DNA, the CDR3 is TGTGCCAGTAGTATAGTGTCGGGCACTTACTACACCGGGGAGCTGTTTTTT. Full variable domain (remainder filled in from reference TRBV19 and TRBJ2-2): DGGITQSPKYLFRKEGQNVTLSCEQNLNHDAMYWYRQDPGQGLRLIYYSQIVNDFQKGDIAEGYSVSREKKESFPLTVTSAQKNPTAFYLCASSIVSGTYYTGELFFGEGSRLTVL.

There are many counts of this clonotype. CDR3: CASSTGSSYEQYF. CDR3 coding DNA: TGCGCCAGCAGCACCGGGAGCTCCTACGAGCAGTACTTC. This rearrangement joins TRBV5-1 to TRBJ2-7; tentatively, D is TRBD2 (6 bases). V was shortened by 4 bases and J by 0 bases, with 8 bases between the two germline ends. Germline V gene sequence: CDR1 SGHRS, CDR2 YFSETQ. The CDR3 extends over 13 amino acids.

This clonotype occurred many times. The chain employs TRBV20-1 and TRBJ2-7; D gene uncertain. The germline CDR1 and CDR2 sequences are DFQATT and SNEGSKA (reference sequence). CDR3 size: 12 residues. The V end lost 3 bases, the J end lost 3 bases, and 9 bases lay between the germline ends. The CDR3 coding sequence is TGCAGTGCTAGGACCGAGTTCTACGAGCAGTACTTC. As protein: CSARTEFYEQYF.

This clonotype appeared many times. V is TRBV25-1 and J is TRBJ2-1; D is undetermined. CDR1 and CDR2 from the germline V gene are MGHDK and SYGVNS. There are 11 residues in the CDR3. The V end lost 4 bases, the J end lost 6 bases, and 4 bases lay between the germline ends. The CDR3 nucleotides read TGTGCCAGCAGTGCCTCCAATGAGCAGTTCTTC. Its protein is CASSASNEQFF.

There are many counts of this clonotype. This sequence joins TRBV12-3 or TRBV12-4 and TRBJ1-3; D unresolved. The CDR3 runs 10 residues. V gave up 3 bases and J gave up 9 bases, with 3 bases separating them. Here the CDR3 DNA reads TGTGCCAGCAGTTTTGGCACCATATATTTT. Translated: CASSFGTIYF.

This clonotype was counted many times. This sequence joins TRBV5-6 and TRBJ2-7; maybe TRBD2 (6 bases). The ends were cut back, 0 bases at V and 5 bases at J, with 12 bases in the middle. The CDR3 covers 14 residues. Germline CDR1 SGHDT, CDR2 YYEEEE. CDR3 coding DNA: TGTGCCAGCAGCTTGGGACTAGTTACAGACGAGCAGTACTTC. Translation: CASSLGLVTDEQYF.

This clonotype showed up many times. J is TRBJ2-7 and V is TRBV3-1; D assignment may be TRBD1 or TRBD2 (6 bases each). CDR3 length: 17 amino acids. V was trimmed by 4 bases and J by 3 bases, leaving 22 bases between them. Germline V gene data show CDR1 as LGHDT and CDR2 as YNNKEL (reference sequence). CDR3 bases: TGTGCCAGCAGCCGATTCGGAGGGGGGCAGGCGGACTACGAGCAGTACTTC. This gives the protein CASSRFGGGQADYEQYF.

This clonotype was observed at least ten times. This rearrangement joins TRBV20-1 to TRBJ1-1, with D possibly TRBD1 on 5 matching bases. Trimming left V 7 bases short and J 0 bases short, with 18 bases between. Per the germline V gene, CDR1 is DFQATT and CDR2 is SNEGSKA (reference sequence). CDR3 length equals 15 residues. The CDR3 loop reads CSVRSPGVMNTEAFF. CDR3 coding DNA: TGCAGTGTCAGATCCCCGGGGGTTATGAACACTGAAGCTTTCTTT.

This clonotype showed up many times. The CDR3 here is CASSLYGGAHEQYF. The CDR3 nucleotides are TGTGCCAGCAGCTTATACGGGGGAGCCCACGAGCAGTACTTC. The chain links TRBV13 to TRBJ2-7; D might be TRBD2 (6 bases). The CDR3 runs to 14 residues. The germline V and J ends were trimmed by 2 bases and 5 bases, with 13 bases remaining between them. Looked up from germline, CDR1 is PRHDT and CDR2 is FYEKMQ (reference sequence).

The chain combines TRBV18 with TRBJ1-1; maybe TRBD1 (5 bases). CDR3 length equals 15 residues. Trimming stripped 4 bases from V and 0 bases from J, with 12 bases between. CDR1 is KGHSH and CDR2 is LQKENI in the germline V gene. CDR3 bases: TGTGCCAGCTCACGGCTGACAGCGATGAACACTGAAGCTTTCTTT. Protein product: CASSRLTAMNTEAFF. Full variable domain (rest looked up from reference TRBV18 and TRBJ1-1): NAGVMQNPRHLVRRRGQEARLRCSPMKGHSHVYWYRQLPEEGLKFMVYLQKENIIDESGMPKERFSAEFPKEGPSILRIQQVVRGDSAAYFCASSRLTAMNTEAFFGQGTRLTVV.

This chain uses TRBV2 with TRBJ2-7, with 12 bases fitting TRBD2. Germline values: CDR1 SNHLY, CDR2 FYNNEI. The CDR3 has 14 residues. Trimming at V came to 6 bases and at J to 2 bases, leaving 2 bases not matched to a gene. CDR3 DNA: TGTGCCAGCAGCACTAGCGGGAGGCCCTACGAGCAGTACTTC. This encodes CASSTSGRPYEQYF.

This clonotype was found many times. The chain uses TRBV7-9 and TRBJ1-1; TRBD1 is a possible D gene (6 bases). The V end was cut by 0 bases, the J end by 4 bases, with 15 bases between. The CDR3 extends over 16 amino acids. Germline CDR1 is SEHNR and CDR2 is FQNEAQ (reference sequence). The DNA for the CDR3 is TGTGCCAGCAGCTTAGCGCTCGGGGGGCTCAGCACTGAAGCTTTCTTT. Encoded protein: CASSLALGGLSTEAFF. The full variable domain, its missing parts supplied by reference TRBV7-9 and TRBJ1-1, is DTGVSQNPRHKITKRGQNVTFRCDPISEHNRLYWYRQTLGQGPEFLTYFQNEAQLEKSRLLSDRFSAERPKGSFSTLEIQRTEQGDSAMYLCASSLALGGLSTEAFFGQGTRLTVV.

This clonotype turned up a few times. The chain links TRBV4-2 to TRBJ1-2, with 11 bases aligning to TRBD1. CDR1 and CDR2 from the germline V gene are LGHNA and YNFKEQ. The CDR3 has 17 amino acids. The trim removed 4 bases at V and 4 bases at J, leaving 11 bases unmatched. The CDR3 loop reads CASSRELDRGQGYGYTF. Written as DNA, the CDR3 is TGTGCCAGCAGCCGGGAGCTGGACAGGGGGCAAGGCTATGGCTACACCTTC.